This T cell receptor beta chain was recorded in a study of T-cell memory formation after mild COVID-19. The CDR3 has 15 residues. The V gene lost 1 base and the J gene lost 3 bases, with 9 bases spanning the gap. TCRdb processed the 5' RACE reads anew with MiXCR; each CDR3 protein has one entry. The sample yields roughly 320,000 distinct CDR3 sequences, approximately 27% seen once. The sample consisted of PBMCs or a T cell subset sorted from them (not recorded which). The sequence derives from an adult woman who had mild COVID-19 (a few samples of this study predate the infection). Cell type and time point are not known. V and J are TRBV12-3 or TRBV12-4 and TRBJ1-4; tentative D call: TRBD1 (6 bases). The CDR3 protein is CASSLGTVPNEKLFF. The CDR3, as DNA: TGTGCCAGCAGTTTAGGGACAGTCCCTAATGAAAAACTGTTTTTT.